This entry lists 9 T cell receptor beta chains sequenced from one sample in a study of shared clonotypes between healthy human individuals. Clones were read by immunoSEQ multiplex PCR, and TCRdb kept only the in-frame ones, dropping some. The sample contains about 2.2 million clones, 85% to 95% of which appear only once. The naive CD8 fraction comprised CD45RO-negative cells positively selected for CCR7 and excluded terminally differentiated effector memory CD45RA+ cells. Sequenced input: naive CD8+ T cells from PBMCs. These TCRs come from a man between 18 and 29 years old in good health. Some clones in this sample may be carry-over from other donors' samples.

The V and J genes are TRBV4-3 and TRBJ2-1; D unresolved. Deletions cut 4 bases from V and 5 bases from J, with 6 bases between. The CDR3 is made up of 12 amino acids. Germline V lookup: CDR1 LGHNA, CDR2 YSLEER. CDR3 amino acids: CASSPRHNEQFF. CDR3 sequence (DNA): TGCGCCAGCAGCCCCAGGCACAATGAGCAGTTCTTC.

The table lists this clone with a few counts. The same CDR3 arises from other DNA sequences in this sample as well. The V and J genes are TRBV7-9 and TRBJ2-7, with a possible D match to TRBD1 (6 bases). Germline CDR1 and CDR2: SEHNR and FQNEAQ (reference sequence). The CDR3 is made up of 14 amino acids. V dropped 5 bases and J dropped 2 bases, with 13 bases sitting between them. The CDR3 spells CASSPRDIPYEQYF. CDR3 coding DNA: TGTGCCAGCAGCCCTCGGGACATCCCCTACGAGCAGTACTTC.

The chain is built from TRBV19 and TRBJ2-1, with D possibly being TRBD2 (6 bases). V was shortened by 5 bases and J by 2 bases, with 7 bases between the two germline ends. Germline V gene lookup returns CDR1 LNHDA and CDR2 SQIVND (reference sequence). This CDR3 contains 13 residues. This CDR3 reads CASSAGPYNEQFF. In DNA, the CDR3 is TGTGCCAGTAGTGCGGGACCCTACAATGAGCAGTTCTTC.

This chain links TRBV29-1 with TRBJ2-7, with 10 positions matching TRBD2. CDR1 is SQVTM and CDR2 is ANQGSEA in the germline V gene. With 3 bases clipped from V and 4 bases from J, the junction kept 12 bases outside the gene matches. The CDR3 extends over 16 amino acids. The CDR3 DNA is TGCAGCGTTGAGGGCCTGGGCGGACTAGCGGAATACGAGCAGTACTTC. Residues: CSVEGLGGLAEYEQYF.

This clone was detected only a few times. The chain combines TRBV19 with TRBJ1-5; a weak D match, TRBD1 (5 bases). Germline loops: CDR1 LNHDA, CDR2 SQIVND (reference sequence). This CDR3 region has 15 residues. Trimming cost V 3 bases and J 4 bases, with 13 bases left between them. In DNA, the CDR3 is TGTGCCAGTAGTATCGCGGGGCTAGGGAATCAGCCCCAGCATTTT. This gives the protein CASSIAGLGNQPQHF.

This chain uses TRBV6-1 with TRBJ1-1, with D perhaps matching TRBD1 (6 bases). This CDR3 is built from 13 residues. Trimming cost V 4 bases and J 5 bases, with 11 bases left between them. Germline CDR1 MNHNS, CDR2 SASEGT. The chain's CDR3 is CASSGWQGTEAFF. CDR3 nucleotides: TGTGCCAGCAGTGGCTGGCAGGGGACTGAAGCTTTCTTT.

This chain links TRBV28 with TRBJ2-1; 9 nucleotides match TRBD2. This CDR3 is built from 15 residues. Germline V gene sequence: CDR1 MDHEN, CDR2 SYDVKM. V shed 11 bases and J 7 bases; nucleotides not matched to a gene: 15. The CDR3 reads CAPSSPSGMANEQFF. Here the CDR3 DNA reads TGTGCCCCCAGCTCCCCTAGCGGGATGGCGAATGAGCAGTTCTTC.

The genes are TRBV25-1 and TRBJ1-5; D gene unclear. This CDR3 has 14 amino acids. V was shortened by 4 bases and J by 5 bases, with 12 bases between the two germline ends. The germline gives CDR1 MGHDK, CDR2 SYGVNS. This CDR3 reads CASSGPSWDQPQHF. CDR3 DNA sequence: TGTGCCAGCAGTGGTCCCAGCTGGGATCAGCCCCAGCATTTT.

CDR3 residues: CASSTRGLAGGPYEQYF. For the CDR3, the DNA is TGTGCCAGCAGCACCCGAGGACTAGCGGGAGGGCCCTACGAGCAGTACTTC. V gene TRBV5-4 combines with J gene TRBJ2-7, with TRBD2 matching over 15 bases. The CDR3 contains 17 residues. Trimming took 4 bases from V and 2 from J; bases not matched to a gene: 7. Germline CDR1 is SGHNT and CDR2 is YYREEE (reference sequence).